The 32 T cell receptor beta chains reported below all come from one sample, sequenced in a study of shared clonotypes between healthy human individuals. The data were produced by immunoSEQ multiplex PCR, yet TCRdb's version contains in-frame clones alone and is incomplete. The sample carries 550,000 to 850,000 clones, about 74% recorded once. Specimen: memory CD4+ T cells sorted from blood. Subset noted: CD45RA-negative fraction. These receptors were obtained from a woman under 40 in good health.

This clone was counted between two and nine times. The gene calls are TRBV19 and TRBJ2-3; 13 bases fit TRBD2. The CDR3 contains 18 residues. The germline V gene encodes CDR1 LNHDA and CDR2 SQIVND (reference sequence). J lost 6 bases, V lost 6 bases, and 15 bases had no gene match. The CDR3 here is CASSKGSGLAGKFDTQYF. The CDR3 DNA reads as TGTGCCAGTAGCAAGGGCTCGGGACTAGCGGGGAAATTCGATACGCAGTATTTT.

The CDR3 coding sequence is TGTGCCAGCAGCCCGGGACTAGCGGGACGTGACAATGAGCAGTTCTTC. It encodes CASSPGLAGRDNEQFF. V is TRBV5-8 and J is TRBJ2-1, with 13 bases identical to TRBD2. This CDR3 comprises 16 residues. The V and J ends lost 4 bases and 5 bases, in that order; junction bases with no gene match: 6. The germline gives CDR1 SGHTS, CDR2 YDEGEE.

The chain links TRBV5-1 to TRBJ2-7, with D possibly matching TRBD2 (6 bases). Trimming removed 0 bases from V and 2 bases from J, with 15 bases in between. The CDR3 length is 16 residues. CDR1 SGHRS and CDR2 YFSETQ come from the germline V gene. CDR3 bases: TGCGCCAGCAGCTTGGGATGGGGGGAAGAGACCTACGAGCAGTACTTC. Translated: CASSLGWGEETYEQYF.

The chain recombines TRBV7-6 with TRBJ2-5, with D maybe TRBD2 (6 bases). The CDR3 covers 17 residues. V was cut by 5 bases and J by 5 bases, with 24 bases left in between. In germline, CDR1 is SGHVS, CDR2 FNYEAQ. The CDR3 nucleotides read TGTGCCAGCAGCCCCGGCGGGGTGACAGATCCCAATGAGACCCAGTACTTC. Its protein is CASSPGGVTDPNETQYF.

This clone was seen a few times. The rearrangement links TRBV6-5 to TRBJ2-1; 12 positions agree with TRBD1. Germline values: CDR1 MNHEY, CDR2 SVGAGI. V dropped 6 bases and J dropped 8; count of bases not matched to a gene: 5. The CDR3 is 14 amino acids. CDR3 loop: CASRRDRGHDEQFF. The DNA for the CDR3 is TGTGCCAGCAGAAGGGACAGGGGGCACGATGAGCAGTTCTTC.

J is TRBJ1-1 and V is TRBV5-1; no firm D call. Trimming pared 3 bases from V and 0 bases from J, leaving 9 bases between. The CDR3 runs 14 residues. CDR1 is SGHRS and CDR2 is YFSETQ in the germline V gene. The CDR3 is CASSSQTVNTEAFF. CDR3 sequence (DNA): TGCGCCAGCAGCTCCCAGACGGTGAACACTGAAGCTTTCTTT. The whole variable domain, remainder taken from reference TRBV5-1 and TRBJ1-1, is KAGVTQTPRYLIKTRGQQVTLSCSPISGHRSVSWYQQTPGQGLQFLFEYFSETQRNKGNFPGRFSGRQFSNSRSEMNVSTLELGDSALYLCASSSQTVNTEAFFGQGTRLTVV.

This rearrangement joins TRBV25-1 to TRBJ1-4; D not resolved. Per germline, CDR1 MGHDK and CDR2 SYGVNS. Trimming pared 4 bases from V and 1 base from J, leaving 1 base between. The CDR3 spans 12 residues. Here the CDR3 reads CASSVTNEKLFF. CDR3 DNA sequence: TGTGCCAGCAGTGTAACTAATGAAAAACTGTTTTTT.

The J gene is TRBJ1-1, the V gene TRBV28; TRBD1 might be the D (5 bases). The CDR3 has 14 amino acids. V lost 2 bases, J lost 0 bases, and 7 bases lay in between. CDR1 is MDHEN and CDR2 is SYDVKM in the germline V gene. CDR3 loop: CASSLRGMNTEAFF. CDR3 in DNA: TGTGCCAGCAGTTTAAGGGGAATGAACACTGAAGCTTTCTTT.

The gene calls are TRBV5-1 and TRBJ2-7; tentatively, D is TRBD1 or TRBD2 (5 bases each). Trimming removed 3 bases at V and 0 bases at J, with 13 bases between. CDR3 size: 15 residues. Per the germline V gene, CDR1 is SGHRS and CDR2 is YFSETQ. CDR3 DNA: TGCGCCAGCAGCTCTGGGGACGGCAGCTCCTACGAGCAGTACTTC. Translating it yields CASSSGDGSSYEQYF.

V is TRBV5-1 and J is TRBJ1-1; D gene uncertain. V shed 0 bases and J shed 0 bases, with 12 bases lying between them. The CDR3 has 16 residues. In germline, CDR1 is SGHRS, CDR2 YFSETQ. This CDR3 is CASSLDINRMNTEAFF. The CDR3 DNA reads as TGCGCCAGCAGCTTGGATATTAACCGCATGAACACTGAAGCTTTCTTT. Full variable domain (rest looked up from reference TRBV5-1 and TRBJ1-1): KAGVTQTPRYLIKTRGQQVTLSCSPISGHRSVSWYQQTPGQGLQFLFEYFSETQRNKGNFPGRFSGRQFSNSRSEMNVSTLELGDSALYLCASSLDINRMNTEAFFGQGTRLTVV.

The chain combines TRBV6-5 with TRBJ2-5, with 8 bases that match TRBD2. This CDR3 is built from 13 residues. The germline V gene has CDR1 MNHEY and CDR2 SVGAGI. Losses at the gene ends were 9 bases for V and 7 bases for J; bases not matched to a gene: 10. The CDR3 loop is CASRTGGRMTQYF. In DNA form, the CDR3 reads TGTGCCAGTAGAACGGGAGGGAGGATGACCCAGTACTTC.

This clone has just a few counts. Different DNA sequences within this sample yield the same CDR3. The CDR3 DNA reads as TGCGCCAGCAGCTTGGCTACTATAAGCACAGATACGCAGTATTTT. Translating it yields CASSLATISTDTQYF. The V call is TRBV5-1, the J call TRBJ2-3; D remains unclear. This CDR3 contains 15 residues. V was cut by 0 bases and J by 0 bases, with 8 bases left in between. Germline assignment: CDR1 SGHRS and CDR2 YFSETQ.

The V and J genes are TRBV27 and TRBJ1-4; D perhaps matches TRBD1 (5 bases). This CDR3 is 15 amino acids long. Trimming pared 0 bases from V and 8 bases from J, leaving 13 bases between. Germline CDR1 MNHEY, CDR2 SMNVEV (reference sequence). CDR3 sequence: CASSLSGRVSEKLFF. CDR3 coding DNA: TGTGCCAGCAGTTTATCCGGCAGGGTCAGCGAAAAACTGTTTTTT.

This chain connects TRBV28 to TRBJ2-2; the D is unclear. This CDR3 spans 13 amino acids. Trimming removed 2 bases from V and 6 bases from J, with 7 bases in between. Germline CDR1 reads MDHEN; CDR2 reads SYDVKM. Written as DNA, the CDR3 is TGTGCCAGCAGTTTAGGGATACCCGGGGAGCTGTTTTTT. Protein product: CASSLGIPGELFF.

CDR3 region: CASSQTTATVDEKLFF. The CDR3 DNA reads as TGTGCCAGTAGCCAGACGACGGCGACTGTTGATGAAAAACTGTTTTTT. This chain uses TRBV19 with TRBJ1-4; D is undetermined. V dropped 6 bases and J dropped 6 bases, with 20 bases sitting between them. The CDR3 sequence is 16 residues long. Germline V gene lookup returns CDR1 LNHDA and CDR2 SQIVND (reference sequence).

This clone was picked up a small number of times. V gene TRBV19 combines with J gene TRBJ1-1; D perhaps matches TRBD1 (5 bases). This CDR3 is built from 13 residues. V lost 4 bases, J lost 11 bases, and 17 bases lay in between. Germline-derived CDR1 and CDR2 are LNHDA and SQIVND (reference sequence). CDR3 loop: CASSTRDPTGAFF. CDR3 DNA sequence: TGTGCCAGTAGTACGCGGGACCCCACCGGGGCTTTCTTT. The complete variable domain, with remaining parts taken from reference TRBV19 and TRBJ1-1, reads DGGITQSPKYLFRKEGQNVTLSCEQNLNHDAMYWYRQDPGQGLRLIYYSQIVNDFQKGDIAEGYSVSREKKESFPLTVTSAQKNPTAFYLCASSTRDPTGAFFGQGTRLTVV.

The V gene is TRBV28, the J gene TRBJ2-7; the D call may be TRBD1 or TRBD2 (5 bases each). V was clipped by 6 bases and J by 4 bases, with 16 bases between them. The CDR3 has 14 amino acids. Germline V CDR1 and CDR2: MDHEN, SYDVKM. This CDR3 is CASRIPGRNYEQYF. The CDR3 coding sequence is TGTGCCAGCAGAATACCGGGACGAAATTACGAGCAGTACTTC. Using reference TRBV28 and TRBJ2-7 for the parts outside the CDR3, the full variable domain is DVKVTQSSRYLVKRTGEKVFLECVQDMDHENMFWYRQDPGLGLRLIYFSYDVKMKEKGDIPEGYSVSREKKERFSLILESASTNQTSMYLCASRIPGRNYEQYFGPGTRLTVT.

The rearrangement joins TRBV5-1 to TRBJ2-1; 13 bases fit TRBD2. J gave up 5 bases and V 2 bases, and 4 bases lay outside the gene matches. Germline CDR1 SGHRS, CDR2 YFSETQ. The CDR3 is 16 amino acids. CDR3 region: CASSLWTSGSDNEQFF. The CDR3 region has the DNA TGCGCCAGCAGCTTATGGACTAGCGGGAGCGACAATGAGCAGTTCTTC.

The chain couples TRBV7-9 to TRBJ2-3; 8 bases fit TRBD2. CDR1 is SEHNR, CDR2 FQNEAQ, per germline (reference sequence). The CDR3 has 15 residues. V gave up 6 bases and J gave up 5 bases; unmatched junction bases: 10. The CDR3 loop is CASSFGLAGGDTQYF. CDR3 nucleotides: TGTGCCAGCAGTTTCGGCCTGGCGGGGGGAGATACGCAGTATTTT.

The V gene is TRBV4-2, the J gene TRBJ2-1; D may be TRBD2 (6 bases). CDR1 LGHNA and CDR2 YNFKEQ come from the germline V gene. CDR3 size: 18 residues. V was trimmed by 0 bases and J by 5 bases, leaving 20 bases between them. CDR3 nucleotide sequence: TGTGCCAGCAGCCAAGATCACGGAAGGAGGGGACTTAACAATGAGCAGTTCTTC. It specifies CASSQDHGRRGLNNEQFF.

V is TRBV7-8 and J is TRBJ1-5, with TRBD1 matching over 8 bases. CDR1 SGHVS and CDR2 FQNEAQ come from the germline V gene. This CDR3 is 14 amino acids long. V lost 6 bases to trimming and J lost 3 bases; unmatched junction nucleotides: 4. For the CDR3, the DNA is TGTGCCAGCAGTTCGACAGGGGTCAATCAGCCCCAGCATTTT. It encodes CASSSTGVNQPQHF.

To note about this clone: A much larger clone sits a single nucleotide away, making a read error possible. This sample includes further DNA sequences coding for the same CDR3. The rearrangement links TRBV2 to TRBJ2-1; D gene ambiguous. Germline V gene lookup returns CDR1 SNHLY and CDR2 FYNNEI. The CDR3 spans 11 residues. The V and J ends lost 4 bases and 4 bases respectively, with 2 bases between them. The CDR3 sequence is CASSAYNEQFF. CDR3 in DNA: TGTGCCAGCAGTGCTTACAATGAGCAGTTCTTC.

The chain has TRBV19 and TRBJ2-1, with 9 nucleotides matching TRBD1. With V trimmed by 3 bases and J by 4 bases, 4 bases remained unmatched. Germline loops: CDR1 LNHDA, CDR2 SQIVND (reference sequence). This CDR3 comprises 15 residues. The CDR3 spells CASSIDRGSYNEQFF. The CDR3 bases are TGTGCCAGTAGTATCGACAGGGGGAGTTACAATGAGCAGTTCTTC. Full variable domain (rest looked up from reference TRBV19 and TRBJ2-1): DGGITQSPKYLFRKEGQNVTLSCEQNLNHDAMYWYRQDPGQGLRLIYYSQIVNDFQKGDIAEGYSVSREKKESFPLTVTSAQKNPTAFYLCASSIDRGSYNEQFFGPGTRLTVL.

This clone was counted a single time. The chain joins TRBV5-1 to TRBJ2-7; perhaps TRBD1 as D (6 bases). The germline V gene encodes CDR1 SGHRS and CDR2 YFSETQ. CDR3 length: 17 amino acids. The V and J ends lost 0 bases and 2 bases respectively, with 18 bases between them. CDR3 residues: CASSLGPLGTQAYEQYF. The CDR3 DNA reads as TGCGCCAGCAGCTTGGGTCCCCTCGGGACACAAGCCTACGAGCAGTACTTC.

The chain is built from TRBV5-1 and TRBJ2-2; D perhaps matches TRBD2 (6 bases). The germline V gene encodes CDR1 SGHRS and CDR2 YFSETQ. This CDR3 contains 15 residues. V was trimmed by 0 bases and J by 5 bases, leaving 11 bases between them. The CDR3 reads CASSLAGVETGELFF. CDR3 DNA sequence: TGCGCCAGCAGCTTGGCGGGAGTTGAGACCGGGGAGCTGTTTTTT.

This clone has more than one count but fewer than ten. The rearrangement links TRBV7-2 to TRBJ1-2; D is perhaps TRBD1 (5 bases). The CDR3 runs 15 residues. Germline V gene sequence: CDR1 SGHTA, CDR2 FQGNSA. With 5 bases removed from V and 0 bases from J, the gap between germline ends came to 13 bases. The CDR3 DNA sequence: TGTGCCAGCAGCAACCGGGACCGAGCTAACTATGGCTACACCTTC. This codes for CASSNRDRANYGYTF.

The rearrangement uses TRBV6-5 and TRBJ2-7; maybe TRBD1 (5 bases). V was trimmed by 4 bases and J by 7 bases, leaving 11 bases between them. This CDR3 has 12 amino acids. Germline-derived CDR1 and CDR2 are MNHEY and SVGAGI. CDR3 bases: TGTGCCAGCAGTTTAAGGGGTTGGGAGCAGTACTTC. Translation: CASSLRGWEQYF.

The V gene is TRBV10-2, the J gene TRBJ2-2; D is ambiguous. This CDR3 comprises 15 residues. Trimming left V 6 bases short and J 9 bases short, with 20 bases between. Germline CDR1 WSHSY, CDR2 SAAADI. CDR3 sequence reads: CASRTNSVPPRELFF. The CDR3, as DNA: TGCGCCAGCAGAACCAACAGTGTTCCTCCCCGGGAGCTGTTTTTT.

A few counts support this clone. The chain employs TRBV6-6 and TRBJ1-1; weak D call: TRBD1 (6 bases). Trimming removed 6 bases from V and 0 bases from J, with 14 bases in between. This CDR3 spans 15 amino acids. CDR1 is MNHNY and CDR2 is SVGAGI in the germline V gene (reference sequence). CDR3: CASRLVGGMNTEAFF. DNA for the CDR3: TGTGCCAGCAGATTGGTAGGGGGTATGAACACTGAAGCTTTCTTT.

The chain joins TRBV28 to TRBJ2-7; TRBD1 is a possible D gene (6 bases). V was clipped by 5 bases and J by 3 bases, with 17 bases between them. CDR1 is MDHEN and CDR2 is SYDVKM in the germline V gene. This CDR3 spans 15 amino acids. The CDR3 nucleotides are TGTGCCAGCAGTCCCTTGGATGGGGACATCTACGAGCAGTACTTC. Translated: CASSPLDGDIYEQYF.

V usage is TRBV28 and J usage is TRBJ2-7, with 13 nucleotides matching TRBD2. Per germline, CDR1 MDHEN and CDR2 SYDVKM. The junction had 9 bases not matched to a gene; V was cut back by 5 bases and J by 5 bases. The length of the CDR3 is 16 residues. CDR3 in amino acids: CASSPGLAGEGDEQYF. The CDR3 nucleotides read TGTGCCAGCAGTCCAGGACTAGCGGGAGAGGGGGACGAGCAGTACTTC.

The gene calls are TRBV4-1 and TRBJ2-5, with a possible D match to TRBD2 (5 bases). The CDR3 spans 17 residues. Deletions cut 2 bases from V and 4 bases from J, with 20 bases between. The germline V gene encodes CDR1 MGHRA and CDR2 YSYEKL. The CDR3 nucleotides read TGCGCCAGCAGCCAACCCCCCTGGGATAGCGATGGAGAGACCCAGTACTTC. Translated: CASSQPPWDSDGETQYF.